The 4 T cell receptor beta chains below come from one sample, sequenced in a study of blood T cells in healthy people across ages. With a J-beta primer mix and a sample-barcoded 5' primer, a second PCR ran roughly 6 to 11 cycles. TCRdb reprocessed the 5' RACE reads with MiXCR, giving one entry per CDR3 protein. The sample yields over 1,200,000 distinct CDR3 sequences, approximately 59% seen once. The sample comprised blood. The receptors were sampled from a man aged 18-30 years in good health.

The chain links TRBV14 to TRBJ1-3, with D unresolved. The CDR3 contains 14 residues. Per germline, CDR1 SGHDN and CDR2 FVKESK. The V and J ends lost 4 bases and 0 bases respectively, with 7 bases between them. CDR3 sequence: CASSPVNSGNTIYF. CDR3 bases: TGTGCCAGCAGCCCAGTAAACTCTGGAAACACCATATATTTT.

This clonotype was seen only a few times. V is TRBV7-9 and J is TRBJ2-3, with 9 positions matching TRBD1. V gave up 6 bases and J gave up 4 bases; unmatched junction bases: 8. Germline values: CDR1 SEHNR, CDR2 FQNEAQ (reference sequence). This CDR3 is 15 amino acids long. This chain's CDR3 is CASRLRTGVADTQYF. In nucleotides, the CDR3 is TGTGCCAGCAGACTTAGGACAGGGGTGGCAGATACGCAGTATTTT.

This chain uses TRBV11-2 with TRBJ1-2; D is uncertain. V gave up 1 base and J gave up 4 bases, with 10 bases separating them. Germline lookup yields CDR1 SGHAT and CDR2 FQNNGV. The CDR3 is 14 amino acids. The CDR3: CASSLVQYSYGYTF. In DNA form, the CDR3 reads TGTGCCAGCAGCTTAGTCCAGTATAGCTATGGCTACACCTTC.

Only one count was recorded for this clonotype. The chain couples TRBV7-9 to TRBJ1-5; D is unclear. Trimming removed 2 bases at V and 0 bases at J, with 11 bases between. Germline V CDR1 and CDR2: SEHNR, FQNEAQ (reference sequence). This CDR3 is 16 amino acids long. This CDR3 is CASSLSTSYSNQPQHF. The CDR3 nucleotides are TGTGCCAGCAGCTTATCGACATCTTATAGCAATCAGCCCCAGCATTTT.